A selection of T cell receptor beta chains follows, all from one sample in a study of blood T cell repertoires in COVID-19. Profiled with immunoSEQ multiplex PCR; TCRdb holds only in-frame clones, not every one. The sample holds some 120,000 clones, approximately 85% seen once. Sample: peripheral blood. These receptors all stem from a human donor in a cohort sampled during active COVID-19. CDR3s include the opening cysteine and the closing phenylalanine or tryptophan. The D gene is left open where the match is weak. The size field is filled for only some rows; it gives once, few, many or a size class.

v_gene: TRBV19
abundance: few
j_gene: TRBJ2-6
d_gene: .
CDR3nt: TGTGCCAGTATGACGCAGGTGTGGGTGGGGGGATCTGGGGCCAACGTCCTGACTTTC
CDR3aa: CASMTQVWVGGSGANVLTF

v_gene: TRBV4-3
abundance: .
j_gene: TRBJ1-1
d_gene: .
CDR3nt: TGCGCCAGCAGCCAAGAGAGCTTGCAACTGAACACTGAAGCTTTCTTT
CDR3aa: CASSQESLQLNTEAFF

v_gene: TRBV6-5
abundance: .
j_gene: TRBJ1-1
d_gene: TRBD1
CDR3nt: TGTGCCAGCAGGGACGGGACAGGGGGGACTGAAGCTTTCTTT
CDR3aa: CASRDGTGGTEAFF

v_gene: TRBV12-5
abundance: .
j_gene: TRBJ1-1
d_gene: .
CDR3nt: TGTGCTAGTGGTTTCATGGCGAACACTGAAGCTTTCTTT
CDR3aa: CASGFMANTEAFF

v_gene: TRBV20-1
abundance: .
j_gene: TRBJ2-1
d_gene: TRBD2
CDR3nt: TGCAGTGCTAGTCCCGGACTAGCGGGGACCAACTACAATGAGCAGTTCTTC
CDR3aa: CSASPGLAGTNYNEQFF

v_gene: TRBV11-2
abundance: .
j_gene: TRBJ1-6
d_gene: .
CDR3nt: TGTGCCAGCAGCTTAGTCTACAGGTCGAGCTCCTATAATTCACCCCTCCACTTT
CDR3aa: CASSLVYRSSSYNSPLHF

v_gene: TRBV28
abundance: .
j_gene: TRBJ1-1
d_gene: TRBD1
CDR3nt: TGTGCCAGCAGTTACAGGGGGCGCCTCACTGAAGCTTTCTTT
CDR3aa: CASSYRGRLTEAFF

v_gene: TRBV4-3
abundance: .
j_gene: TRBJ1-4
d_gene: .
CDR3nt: TGCGCCAGCAGCCCCCGGGGGGGCGATGAAAAACTGTTTTTT
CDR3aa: CASSPRGGDEKLFF

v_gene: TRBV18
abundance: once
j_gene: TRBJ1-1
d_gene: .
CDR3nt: TGTGCCAGCTCACAGGACAGCGTCTCCACTGAAGCTTTCTTT
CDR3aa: CASSQDSVSTEAFF

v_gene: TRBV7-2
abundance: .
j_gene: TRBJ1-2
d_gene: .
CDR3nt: TGTGCCAGCAGCTTAGCTATACAGGGATTCAAGGGCTACACCTTC
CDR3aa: CASSLAIQGFKGYTF

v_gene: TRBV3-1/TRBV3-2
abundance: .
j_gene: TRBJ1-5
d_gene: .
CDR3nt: TGTGCCAGCAGCCTTTCAGGGGAATTTTATCAGCCCCAGCATTTT
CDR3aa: CASSLSGEFYQPQHF

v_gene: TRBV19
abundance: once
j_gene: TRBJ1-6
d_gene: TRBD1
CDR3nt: TGTGCCAGTAGTCCCCGGACAGGGAGGGATTCACCCCTCCACTTT
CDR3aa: CASSPRTGRDSPLHF

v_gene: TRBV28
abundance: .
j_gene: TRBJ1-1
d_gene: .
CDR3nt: TGTGCCAGCAGTACACCCTTACTAAGTGAAGCTTTCTTT
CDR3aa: CASSTPLLSEAFF

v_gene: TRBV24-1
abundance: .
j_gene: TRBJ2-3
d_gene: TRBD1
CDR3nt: TGTGCCACCAGTGATTTGGACAGGGAGACAGATACGCAGTATTTT
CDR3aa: CATSDLDRETDTQYF

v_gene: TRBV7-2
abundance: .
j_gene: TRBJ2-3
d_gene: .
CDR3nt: TGTGCCAGCAGCAAAAACCAGAAGGATACGCAGTATTTT
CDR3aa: CASSKNQKDTQYF

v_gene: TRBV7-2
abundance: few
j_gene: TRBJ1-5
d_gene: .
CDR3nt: TGTGCCAGCAGCCTAGCGACAGTTGCGAGCAATCAGCCCCAGCATTTT
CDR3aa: CASSLATVASNQPQHF

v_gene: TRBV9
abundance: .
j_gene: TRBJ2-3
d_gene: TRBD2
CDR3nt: TGTGCCAGCAGCGTCATCAGCGGGGCCTCAGATACGCAGTATTTT
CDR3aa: CASSVISGASDTQYF

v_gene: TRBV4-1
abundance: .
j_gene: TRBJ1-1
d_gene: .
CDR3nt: TGCGCCAGCAGCCGAGAGGGGGGAACGAACACTGAAGCTTTCTTT
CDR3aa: CASSREGGTNTEAFF

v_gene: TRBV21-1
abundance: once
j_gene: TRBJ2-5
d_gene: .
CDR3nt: TGTGCCAGCAGCAACTGGGCAGCACAAGAGACCCAGTACTTC
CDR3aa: CASSNWAAQETQYF

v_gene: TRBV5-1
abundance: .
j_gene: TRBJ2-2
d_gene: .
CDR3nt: TGCGCCAGCAGCCACACTTTTCGACATTCCAACACCGGGGAGCTGTTTTTT
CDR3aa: CASSHTFRHSNTGELFF

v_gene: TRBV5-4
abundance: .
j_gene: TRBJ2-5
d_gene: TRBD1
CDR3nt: TGTGCCAGCAGCTCTCCAGGGGGCTACCAAGAGACCCAGTACTTC
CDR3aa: CASSSPGGYQETQYF

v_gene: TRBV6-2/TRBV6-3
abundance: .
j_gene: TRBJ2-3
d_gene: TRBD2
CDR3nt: TGTGCCAGCAGTTATGTTAGCGGGGGGGGAAGCACAGATACGCAGTATTTT
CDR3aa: CASSYVSGGGSTDTQYF

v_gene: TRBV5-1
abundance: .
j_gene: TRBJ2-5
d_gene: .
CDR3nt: TGCGCCAGCAGCTTGGGAGGAGGACTGCAAGAGACCCAGTACTTC
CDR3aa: CASSLGGGLQETQYF

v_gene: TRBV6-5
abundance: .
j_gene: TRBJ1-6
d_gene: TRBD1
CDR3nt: TGTGCCAGCAGGGGACAGGGTGATAATTCACCCCTCCACTTT
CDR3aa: CASRGQGDNSPLHF

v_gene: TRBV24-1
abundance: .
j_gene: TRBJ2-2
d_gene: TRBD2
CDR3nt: TGTGCCACCAGTGATCCCTCCCTAGCGGGATCGAGGAACACCGGGGAGCTGTTTTTT
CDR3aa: CATSDPSLAGSRNTGELFF

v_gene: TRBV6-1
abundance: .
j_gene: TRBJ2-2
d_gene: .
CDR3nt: TGTGCCAGCAGTGAAGTTCTGGGAGTGGGCACCGGGGAGCTGTTTTTT
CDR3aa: CASSEVLGVGTGELFF

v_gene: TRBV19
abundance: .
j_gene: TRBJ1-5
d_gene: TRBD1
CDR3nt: TGTGCCAGTAGAACGACCCCGACAGGGGTTGGAAGCAATCAGCCCCAGCATTTT
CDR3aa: CASRTTPTGVGSNQPQHF

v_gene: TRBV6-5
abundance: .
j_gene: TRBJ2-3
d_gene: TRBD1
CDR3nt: TGTGCCAGCAGTTACTCGGGGACAGGCCCCACAGATACGCAGTATTTT
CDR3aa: CASSYSGTGPTDTQYF

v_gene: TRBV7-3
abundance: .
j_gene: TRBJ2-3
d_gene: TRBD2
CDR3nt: TGTGCCAGCAGCTTAACTAGCGGGGGGCCAGATACGCAGTATTTT
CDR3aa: CASSLTSGGPDTQYF

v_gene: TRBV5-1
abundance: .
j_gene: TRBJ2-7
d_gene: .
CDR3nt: TGCGCCAGCAGTTTAGCCGGGTCCTTCTCCTACGAGCAGTACTTC
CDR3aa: CASSLAGSFSYEQYF

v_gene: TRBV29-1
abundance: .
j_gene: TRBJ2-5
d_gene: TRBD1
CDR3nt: TGCAGCGTTGATAGTGGCAGGGGGAGCGTGACCCAGTACTTC
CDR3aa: CSVDSGRGSVTQYF

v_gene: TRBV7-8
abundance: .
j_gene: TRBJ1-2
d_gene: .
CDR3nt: TGTGCCAGCAGCTTAAGGCAGGGGTTTGGCTATGGCTACACCTTC
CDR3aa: CASSLRQGFGYGYTF

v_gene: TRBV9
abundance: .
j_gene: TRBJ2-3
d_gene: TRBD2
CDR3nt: TGTGCCAGCAGCGTAGCTGGTGGTAGCGGGAGCCTGAACACAGATACGCAGTATTTT
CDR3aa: CASSVAGGSGSLNTDTQYF

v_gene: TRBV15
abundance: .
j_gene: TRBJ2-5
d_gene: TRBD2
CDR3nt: TGTGCCACCAGCAGAGATCCGGGAGGGCCATCCGGAGAGACCCAGTACTTC
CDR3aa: CATSRDPGGPSGETQYF

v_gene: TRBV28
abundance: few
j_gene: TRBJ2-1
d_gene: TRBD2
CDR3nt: TGTGCCAGTCAGCGGGGGTTCGGGTACAATGAGCAGTTCTTC
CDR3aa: CASQRGFGYNEQFF

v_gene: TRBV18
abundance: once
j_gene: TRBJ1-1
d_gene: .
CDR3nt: TGTGCCAGCTCACCCTTAACACCGAACACTGAAGCTTTCTTT
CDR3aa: CASSPLTPNTEAFF

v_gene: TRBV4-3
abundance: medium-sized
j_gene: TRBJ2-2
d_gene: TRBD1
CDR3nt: TGCGCCAGCAGCCACCTGACAGGGTCTGGGACCGGGGAGCTGTTTTTT
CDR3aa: CASSHLTGSGTGELFF

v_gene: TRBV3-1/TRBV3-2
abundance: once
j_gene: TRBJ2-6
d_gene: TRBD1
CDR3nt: TGTGCCAGCAGGGACAGGGGAGGTTCTGGGGCCAACGTCCTGACTTTC
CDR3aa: CASRDRGGSGANVLTF

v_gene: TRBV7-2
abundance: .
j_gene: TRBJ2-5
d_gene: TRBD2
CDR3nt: TGTGCCAGCAGCTCGGGACTAGCGGGGGGGCGAAGTGAGACCCAGTACTTC
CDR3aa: CASSSGLAGGRSETQYF

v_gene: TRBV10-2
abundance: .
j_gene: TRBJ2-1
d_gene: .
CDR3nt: TGCGCCAGCGGTAGGTTGGGGGCCAGGTACAATGAGCAGTTCTTC
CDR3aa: CASGRLGARYNEQFF

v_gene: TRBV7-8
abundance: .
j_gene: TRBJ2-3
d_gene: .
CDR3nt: TGTGCCAGCTCCCTTGGGGGGTTGCAGTATTTT
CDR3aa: CASSLGGLQYF

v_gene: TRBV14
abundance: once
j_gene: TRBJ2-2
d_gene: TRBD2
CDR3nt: TGTGCCAGCAGCCAACTACTAGCGGGTCGGGAGCTGTTTTTT
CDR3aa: CASSQLLAGRELFF

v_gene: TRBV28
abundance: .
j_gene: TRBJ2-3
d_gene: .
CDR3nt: TGTGCCAGCAGTTTAGTTGCGCGGGCAGATACGCAGTATTTT
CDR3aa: CASSLVARADTQYF

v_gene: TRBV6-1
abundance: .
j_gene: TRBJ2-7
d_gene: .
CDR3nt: TGTGCCAGCAGTGAATCGGGGCGGGGTGGGGCCGACGAGCAGTACTTC
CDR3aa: CASSESGRGGADEQYF

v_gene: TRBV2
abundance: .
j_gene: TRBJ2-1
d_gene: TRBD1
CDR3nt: TGTGCCAGCAGTGAATACGTCGGGACAGGGTATGAGCAGTTCTTC
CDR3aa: CASSEYVGTGYEQFF